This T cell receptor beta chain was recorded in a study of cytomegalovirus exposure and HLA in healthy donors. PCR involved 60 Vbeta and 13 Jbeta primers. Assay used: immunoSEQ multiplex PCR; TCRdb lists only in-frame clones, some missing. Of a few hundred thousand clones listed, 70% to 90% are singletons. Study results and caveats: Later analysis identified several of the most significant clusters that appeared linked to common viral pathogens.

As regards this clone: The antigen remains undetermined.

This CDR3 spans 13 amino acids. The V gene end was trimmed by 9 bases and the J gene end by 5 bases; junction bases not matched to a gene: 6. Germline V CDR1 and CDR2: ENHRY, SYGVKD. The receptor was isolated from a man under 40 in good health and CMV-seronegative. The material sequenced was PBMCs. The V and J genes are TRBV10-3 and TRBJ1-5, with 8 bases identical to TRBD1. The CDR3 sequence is CAIGQGVDQPQHF. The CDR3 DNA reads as TGTGCCATTGGACAGGGAGTAGATCAGCCCCAGCATTTT.